A selection of T cell receptor beta chains follows, all from one sample in a study of shared clonotypes between healthy human individuals. Assay: immunoSEQ multiplex PCR; the TCRdb copy retains only in-frame clones and omits some. The sample yields some 2 million clones, approximately 95% seen once. The source material was naive CD4+ T cells sorted from blood. Receptors originate from a man aged 18-30 years in good health. Each CDR3 is given with its conserved first and last residue. D genes are given only for firm matches. Rows give clone size only sometimes, using once, few, many, or a class for an expanded clone.

TRBV18	TRBD1	-	TRBJ1-1	TGTGCCAGCTCACCCGGACAGGGCCACACTGAAGCTTTCTTT	CASSPGQGHTEAFF
TRBV10-3	TRBD1	-	TRBJ2-1	TGTGCCATCGCCAAGGGGGCCTGGAATGAGCAGTTCTTC	CAIAKGAWNEQFF
TRBV5-1	-	once	TRBJ2-1	TGCGCCAGCAGTTTGGCGGCCTCCTACAATGAGCAGTTCTTC	CASSLAASYNEQFF
TRBV20-1	-	once	TRBJ2-3	TGCAGTGCTAGAGACGGGGATACGCAGTATTTT	CSARDGDTQYF
TRBV7-2	TRBD1	-	TRBJ1-2	TGTGCCAGCAGCTTATTAGATCCGGGACAGGGTTATGGCTACACCTTC	CASSLLDPGQGYGYTF
TRBV6-5	-	-	TRBJ2-7	TGTGCCAGCAGTCGGGGTCCTGGCGCCGAGCAGTACTTC	CASSRGPGAEQYF
TRBV18	-	few	TRBJ1-2	TGTGCCAGCTCACCTGACCATCCCTATGGCTACACCTTC	CASSPDHPYGYTF
TRBV5-1	-	-	TRBJ2-7	TGCGCCAGCAGCCCGATGTCGGGCCCTGGTTACGAGCAGTACTTC	CASSPMSGPGYEQYF
TRBV10-3	TRBD1	-	TRBJ1-1	TGTGCCATCAGTGAGACAGGGGCGAACACTGAAGCTTTCTTT	CAISETGANTEAFF
TRBV10-3	-	-	TRBJ1-2	TGTGCCATCAGTGAGGGGCGGTCGGGCTACACCTTC	CAISEGRSGYTF
TRBV6-1	TRBD2	once	TRBJ2-5	TGTGCCAGCGGAACGGGACTAGCAGGGGAGACCCAGTACTTC	CASGTGLAGETQYF
TRBV5-1	-	-	TRBJ2-3	TGCGCCAGCAGCTTGGAGGCGGTTACCACAGATACGCAGTATTTT	CASSLEAVTTDTQYF
TRBV29-1	TRBD2	-	TRBJ2-2	TGCAGCGTTGAAGACTTCCGGGGGCTAGCGGGAGATTCCGGGGAGCTGTTTTTT	CSVEDFRGLAGDSGELFF
TRBV30	-	once	TRBJ1-5	TGTGCCTGGACTCCAAAGGGCAATCAGCCCCAGCATTTT	CAWTPKGNQPQHF
TRBV13	-	-	TRBJ2-7	TGTGCCAGCAGCTTAGTCCGGGGCGAGCAGTACTTC	CASSLVRGEQYF
TRBV9	-	-	TRBJ1-1	TGTGCCAGCAGCCCACAAGGAGGGGGGCCTGAAGCTTTCTTT	CASSPQGGGPEAFF
TRBV7-2	TRBD1	-	TRBJ1-2	TGTGCCAGCAGCACGGGACAGGGGGTCGTGGGCTACACCTTC	CASSTGQGVVGYTF
TRBV5-1	-	-	TRBJ1-5	TGCGCCAGCAGCTCGGAGGGGATGGGCAATCAGCCCCAGCATTTT	CASSSEGMGNQPQHF
TRBV4-1	TRBD1	-	TRBJ1-6	TGCGCCAGCAGCCCAAGCCAGGGGGCTAACTCACCCCTCCACTTT	CASSPSQGANSPLHF
TRBV15	-	-	TRBJ2-3	TGTGCCACCAGCAGAGATTTGACAGGATTGCGGTATTTT	CATSRDLTGLRYF
TRBV18	TRBD1	-	TRBJ1-2	TGTGCCAGCTCACCACCGAACAGGGGGAGTGGCTACACCTTC	CASSPPNRGSGYTF
TRBV30	TRBD1	-	TRBJ2-3	TGTGCCTGGAGTGGGACAGGGGCAGATACGCAGTATTTT	CAWSGTGADTQYF
TRBV5-1	TRBD2	-	TRBJ2-5	TGCGCCAGCAGCTCGGGACTAGCGGGGGCTACGGGAGAGACCCAGTACTTC	CASSSGLAGATGETQYF
TRBV6-1	-	-	TRBJ2-5	TGTGCCAGCAGAGATGGAGAGACCCAGTACTTC	CASRDGETQYF
TRBV5-4	-	-	TRBJ2-1	TGTGCCAGCAGCCTACGGGGCGGCCGGAGCTCCTACAATGAGCAGTTCTTC	CASSLRGGRSSYNEQFF
TRBV18	-	-	TRBJ1-4	TGTGCCAGCTCACCACCTGGACAGCCAACTAATGAAAAACTGTTTTTT	CASSPPGQPTNEKLFF
TRBV5-4	-	-	TRBJ1-1	TGTGCCAGCAGCTTGGATGCATACACTGAAGCTTTCTTT	CASSLDAYTEAFF
TRBV30	-	-	TRBJ2-5	TGTGCCTGGAGTGTAGCCAGGGGGGGAGAGACCCAGTACTTC	CAWSVARGGETQYF
TRBV5-1	TRBD1	-	TRBJ2-5	TGCGCCAGCAGGGACCTCGGGACAGAAGAGACCCAGTACTTC	CASRDLGTEETQYF
TRBV6-1	TRBD1	-	TRBJ1-5	TGTGCCAGCAGTGAGGGACAGGGGGCAGGACAGCCCCAGCATTTT	CASSEGQGAGQPQHF
TRBV6-1	-	-	TRBJ2-1	TGTGCCAGCAGTGAACGGGCCCGAGGGGATGAGCAGTTCTTC	CASSERARGDEQFF
TRBV4-3	-	-	TRBJ2-3	TGCGCCAGCAGCTCCAGGGCAGATACGCAGTATTTT	CASSSRADTQYF
TRBV7-2	-	-	TRBJ1-1	TGTGCCAGCAGCTTAGAGATAGGTTACACTGAAGCTTTCTTT	CASSLEIGYTEAFF
TRBV19	TRBD1	few	TRBJ2-2	TGTGCCAGTAGTACACGGACAGGGGCGAACACCGGGGAGCTGTTTTTT	CASSTRTGANTGELFF
TRBV10-3	TRBD1	-	TRBJ1-1	TGTGCCATCAGCAATTCGGGACAGCCGAACACTGAAGCTTTCTTT	CAISNSGQPNTEAFF
TRBV10-3	-	once	TRBJ2-5	TGTGCCATCAGCGAGTCCCCAAAAGAGACCCAGTACTTC	CAISESPKETQYF
TRBV5-4	-	-	TRBJ2-7	TGTGCCAGCAGCCCCGAGGCGGCCTCCTACGAGCAGTACTTC	CASSPEAASYEQYF
TRBV7-9	TRBD1	-	TRBJ2-7	TGTGCCAGCAGCCAAGGACAGGGGGCGTACGAGCAGTACTTC	CASSQGQGAYEQYF
TRBV27	-	-	TRBJ2-3	TGTGCCAGCACGCGTGCAGGGGGCACAGATACGCAGTATTTT	CASTRAGGTDTQYF
TRBV19	TRBD1	-	TRBJ1-6	TGTGCCAGTAGCGGACAGGGCGGCTATAATTCACCCCTCCACTTT	CASSGQGGYNSPLHF
TRBV28	-	-	TRBJ2-2	TGTGCCGTCAGCCGGGCCCCGAGCCCCGGGGAGCTGTTTTTT	CAVSRAPSPGELFF
TRBV12-5	-	-	TRBJ2-2	TGTGCTAGTGGCAACGATTTACGGGGCGGGGAGCTGTTTTTT	CASGNDLRGGELFF
TRBV18	TRBD1	-	TRBJ1-5	TGTGCCAGCTCACCAGGGGAGGGGGCAGGTCAGCCCCAGCATTTT	CASSPGEGAGQPQHF
TRBV18	-	-	TRBJ2-5	TGTGCCAGCTCTAACTTCGACGAGGAGACCCAGTACTTC	CASSNFDEETQYF
TRBV2	-	once	TRBJ1-3	TGTGCCAGCAGTGGTTTGACTGACTCTGGAAACACCATATATTTT	CASSGLTDSGNTIYF
TRBV5-6	TRBD2	once	TRBJ2-7	TGTGCCAGCAGCTTGGAAGGGGACTACCCCCGCTACGAGCAGTACTTC	CASSLEGDYPRYEQYF
TRBV27	-	-	TRBJ1-2	TGTGCCAGCAGTCCAAGGGGCACATTAAACTATGGCTACACCTTC	CASSPRGTLNYGYTF
TRBV11-2	-	-	TRBJ2-2	TGTGCCAGCAGCTTCAGGACGAACACCGGGGAGCTGTTTTTT	CASSFRTNTGELFF
TRBV6-5	-	-	TRBJ1-1	TGTGCCAGCACCTCTCCGACCTTGGGGGGGGTCGAAGCTTTCTTT	CASTSPTLGGVEAFF
TRBV10-3	-	-	TRBJ2-3	TGTGCCATCAGTCGCCAGGGACGCCTTGATACGCAGTATTTT	CAISRQGRLDTQYF
TRBV5-5	-	-	TRBJ1-1	TGTGCCAGCAGCTTGCAGGAGAACACTGAAGCTTTCTTT	CASSLQENTEAFF
TRBV2	TRBD1	-	TRBJ1-6	TGTGCCAGCAGTGGCGCGACAGGGAGCTCCTATAATTCACCCCTCCACTTT	CASSGATGSSYNSPLHF
TRBV6-1	-	-	TRBJ1-3	TGTGCCAGCAGTGAATTGAAGAGCTCTGGAAACACCATATATTTT	CASSELKSSGNTIYF
TRBV2	TRBD2	-	TRBJ2-7	TGTGCCAGCAGTGTGAGGCGGGAGGGGGCCTACGAGCAGTACTTC	CASSVRREGAYEQYF
TRBV6-6	TRBD1	-	TRBJ1-5	TGTGCCAGCAGGCCGCAGGGGGCGTCGGGCAATCAGCCCCAGCATTTT	CASRPQGASGNQPQHF
TRBV5-6	-	once	TRBJ2-7	TGTGCCAGCAGCATCTCTAGTCCTACTTACGAGCAGTACTTC	CASSISSPTYEQYF
TRBV11-2	-	-	TRBJ2-1	TGTGCCAGCAGCTTTCGAGGCTCCTACAATGAGCAGTTCTTC	CASSFRGSYNEQFF
TRBV28	-	-	TRBJ2-2	TGTGCCAGCAGTTCATTCCCCGGGGAGCTGTTTTTT	CASSSFPGELFF
TRBV30	-	-	TRBJ2-7	TGTGCCTGGAGTGTTAGGCGTCGGGCACATTACGAGCAGTACTTC	CAWSVRRRAHYEQYF
TRBV2	-	-	TRBJ2-7	TGTGCCAGCAGTACAGATTCCTACGAGCAGTACTTC	CASSTDSYEQYF